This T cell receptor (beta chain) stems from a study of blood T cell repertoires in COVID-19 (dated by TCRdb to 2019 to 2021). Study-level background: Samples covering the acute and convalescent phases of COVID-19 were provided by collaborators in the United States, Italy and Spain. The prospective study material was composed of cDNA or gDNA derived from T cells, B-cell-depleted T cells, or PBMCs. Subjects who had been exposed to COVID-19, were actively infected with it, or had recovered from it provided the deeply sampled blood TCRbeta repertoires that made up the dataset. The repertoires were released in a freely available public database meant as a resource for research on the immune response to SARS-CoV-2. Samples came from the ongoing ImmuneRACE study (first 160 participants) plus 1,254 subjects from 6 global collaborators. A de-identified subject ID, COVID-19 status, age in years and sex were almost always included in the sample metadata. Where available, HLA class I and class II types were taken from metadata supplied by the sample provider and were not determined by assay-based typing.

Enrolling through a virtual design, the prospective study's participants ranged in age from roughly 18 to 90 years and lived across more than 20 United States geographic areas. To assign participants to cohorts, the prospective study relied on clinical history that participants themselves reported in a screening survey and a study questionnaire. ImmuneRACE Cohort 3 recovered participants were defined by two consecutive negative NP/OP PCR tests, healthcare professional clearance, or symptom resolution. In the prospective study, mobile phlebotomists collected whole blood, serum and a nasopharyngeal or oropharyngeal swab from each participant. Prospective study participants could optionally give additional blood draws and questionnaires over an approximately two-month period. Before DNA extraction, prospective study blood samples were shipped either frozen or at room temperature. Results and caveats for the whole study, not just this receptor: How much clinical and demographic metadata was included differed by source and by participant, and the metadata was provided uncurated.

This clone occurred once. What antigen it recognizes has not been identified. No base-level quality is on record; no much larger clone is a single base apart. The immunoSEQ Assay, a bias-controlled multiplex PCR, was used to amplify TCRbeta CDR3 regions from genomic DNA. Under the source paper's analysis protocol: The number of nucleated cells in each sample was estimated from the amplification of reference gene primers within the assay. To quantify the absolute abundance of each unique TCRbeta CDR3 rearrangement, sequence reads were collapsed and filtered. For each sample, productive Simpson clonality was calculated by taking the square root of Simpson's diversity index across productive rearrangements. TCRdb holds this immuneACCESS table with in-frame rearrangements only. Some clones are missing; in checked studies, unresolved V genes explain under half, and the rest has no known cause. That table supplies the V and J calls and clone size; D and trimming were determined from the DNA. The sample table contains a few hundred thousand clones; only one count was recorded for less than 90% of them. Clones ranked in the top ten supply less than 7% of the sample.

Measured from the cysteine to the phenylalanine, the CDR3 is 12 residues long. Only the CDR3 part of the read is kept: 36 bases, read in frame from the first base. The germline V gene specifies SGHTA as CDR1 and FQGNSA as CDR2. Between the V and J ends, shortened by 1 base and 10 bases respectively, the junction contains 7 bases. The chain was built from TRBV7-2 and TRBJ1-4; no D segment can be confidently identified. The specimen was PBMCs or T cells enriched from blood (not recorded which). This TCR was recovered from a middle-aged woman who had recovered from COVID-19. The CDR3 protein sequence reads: CASSLVGVKLFF. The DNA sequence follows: TGTGCCAGCAGCTTAGTGGGCGTAAAACTGTTTTTT. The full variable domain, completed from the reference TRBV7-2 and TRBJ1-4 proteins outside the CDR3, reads GAGVSQSPSNKVTEKGKDVELRCDPISGHTALYWYRQSLGQGLEFLIYFQGNSAPDKSGLPSDRFSAERTGGSVSTLTIQRTQQEDSAVYLCASSLVGVKLFFGSGTQLSVL.